This T cell receptor beta chain was documented in a study of T-cell reconstitution after alpha-beta-depleted transplantation in children. This clonotype was counted a few times. Antigen: not known. Germline V gives CDR1 MNHEY, CDR2 SVGAGI. V lost 6 bases and J lost 10, with 12 bases in between. CDR3 length equals 11 residues. A library of TCRbeta sequences, prepared with unique molecular identifiers, was generated. A single record per CDR3 protein comes from TCRdb applying MiXCR to the PCR reads. Of about 300,000 distinct CDR3 sequences listed, 6.5% to 9% are singletons. Study results and limitations: The main origin of T-cell counts and diversity one year after transplant was newly produced T cells. Reportedly, only several hundred clones from non-depleted graft cells drove alpha-beta T-cell counts at about two months.

This receptor was taken from a female patient aged 2-9 years who had a stem cell transplant for Fanconi anemia, so the T cells may come from the graft donor. This specimen consisted of peripheral blood, obtained 360 days after TCRalphabeta/CD19-depleted stem cell transplant. V is TRBV6-5 and J is TRBJ1-1; D is undetermined. CDR3 sequence: CASSSGIGAFF. The CDR3 coding sequence is TGTGCCAGCAGCTCCGGGATAGGAGCTTTCTTT.